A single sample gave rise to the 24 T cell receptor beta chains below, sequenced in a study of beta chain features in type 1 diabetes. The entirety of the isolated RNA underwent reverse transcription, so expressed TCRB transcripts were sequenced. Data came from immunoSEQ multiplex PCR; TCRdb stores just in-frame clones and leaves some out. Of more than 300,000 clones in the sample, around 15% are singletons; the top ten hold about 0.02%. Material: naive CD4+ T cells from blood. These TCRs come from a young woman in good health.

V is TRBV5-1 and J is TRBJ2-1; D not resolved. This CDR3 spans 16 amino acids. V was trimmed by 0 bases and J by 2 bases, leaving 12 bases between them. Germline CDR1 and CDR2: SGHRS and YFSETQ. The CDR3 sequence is CASSLGTTLTYNEQFF. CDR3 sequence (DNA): TGCGCCAGCAGCTTGGGCACTACTCTTACCTACAATGAGCAGTTCTTC.

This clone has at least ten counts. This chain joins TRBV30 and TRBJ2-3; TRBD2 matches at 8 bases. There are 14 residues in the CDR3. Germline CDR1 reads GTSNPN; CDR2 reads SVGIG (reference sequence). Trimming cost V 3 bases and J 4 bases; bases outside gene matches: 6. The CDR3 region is CAWRPGLVPDTQYF. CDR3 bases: TGTGCCTGGAGACCGGGACTAGTTCCAGATACGCAGTATTTT.

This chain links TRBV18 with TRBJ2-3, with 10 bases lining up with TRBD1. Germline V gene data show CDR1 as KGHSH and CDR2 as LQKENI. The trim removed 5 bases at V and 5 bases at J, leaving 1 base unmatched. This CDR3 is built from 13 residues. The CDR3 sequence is CASSWDRGDTQYF. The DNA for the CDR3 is TGTGCCAGCTCATGGGACAGGGGAGATACGCAGTATTTT.

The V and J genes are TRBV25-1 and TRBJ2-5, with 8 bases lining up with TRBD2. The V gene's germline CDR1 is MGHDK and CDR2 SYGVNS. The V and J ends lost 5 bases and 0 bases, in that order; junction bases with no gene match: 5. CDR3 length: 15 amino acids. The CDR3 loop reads CASSKLAVYQETQYF. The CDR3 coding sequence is TGTGCCAGCAGTAAACTAGCGGTCTACCAAGAGACCCAGTACTTC.

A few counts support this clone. CDR3: CASSQAPRTGRSYGYTF. In nucleotides, the CDR3 is TGCGCCAGCAGCCAAGCCCCCAGGACGGGAAGGTCCTATGGCTACACCTTC. The chain has TRBV4-1 and TRBJ1-2; D unclear. The CDR3 has 17 residues. The V gene lost 1 base and the J gene lost 4 bases, with 19 bases spanning the gap. The germline V gene encodes CDR1 MGHRA and CDR2 YSYEKL.

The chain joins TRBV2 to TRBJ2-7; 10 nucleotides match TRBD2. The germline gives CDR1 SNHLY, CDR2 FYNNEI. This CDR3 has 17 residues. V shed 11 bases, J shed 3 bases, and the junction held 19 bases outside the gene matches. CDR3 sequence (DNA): TGTGCCGTCAGATATCCGAATGGGGTAGCGGGAGGCTACGAGCAGTACTTC. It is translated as CAVRYPNGVAGGYEQYF.

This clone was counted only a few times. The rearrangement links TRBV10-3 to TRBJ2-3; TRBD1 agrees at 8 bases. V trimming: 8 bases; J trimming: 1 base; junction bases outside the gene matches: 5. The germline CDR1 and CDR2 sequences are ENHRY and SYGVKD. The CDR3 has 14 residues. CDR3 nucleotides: TGTGCCATCCGACGGGACAGGCGCACAGATACGCAGTATTTT. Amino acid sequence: CAIRRDRRTDTQYF.

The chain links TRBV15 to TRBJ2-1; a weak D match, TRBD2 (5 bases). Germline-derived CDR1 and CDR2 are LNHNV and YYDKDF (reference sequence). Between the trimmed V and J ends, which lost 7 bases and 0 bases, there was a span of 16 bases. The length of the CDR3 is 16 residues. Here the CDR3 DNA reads TGTGCCACCACCCAGGACGAGGGAAGCTCCTACAATGAGCAGTTCTTC. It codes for CATTQDEGSSYNEQFF.

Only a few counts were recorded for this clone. CDR3 residues: CASSLAAGLSYEQYF. In DNA form, the CDR3 reads TGCGCCAGCAGCTTGGCAGCGGGTCTCTCCTACGAGCAGTACTTC. The chain has TRBV5-1 and TRBJ2-7, with D perhaps TRBD2 (6 bases). From germline, CDR1 is SGHRS and CDR2 YFSETQ. Between the trimmed V and J ends, which lost 0 bases and 0 bases, there was a span of 10 bases. The length of the CDR3 is 15 residues.

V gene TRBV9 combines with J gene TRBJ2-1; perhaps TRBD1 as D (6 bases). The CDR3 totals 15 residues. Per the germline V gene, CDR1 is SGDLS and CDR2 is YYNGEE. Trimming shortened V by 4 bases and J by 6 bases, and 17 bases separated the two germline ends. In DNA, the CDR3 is TGTGCCAGCAGCCTAGGGGGAGACCGAGCCAATGAGCAGTTCTTC. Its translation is CASSLGGDRANEQFF.

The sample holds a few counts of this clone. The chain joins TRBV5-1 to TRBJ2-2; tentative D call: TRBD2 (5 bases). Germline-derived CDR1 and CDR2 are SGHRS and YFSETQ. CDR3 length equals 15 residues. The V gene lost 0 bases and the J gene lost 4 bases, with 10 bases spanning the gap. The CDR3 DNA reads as TGCGCCAGCAGCTTGGTGGTAGGGAGCACCGGGGAGCTGTTTTTT. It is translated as CASSLVVGSTGELFF.

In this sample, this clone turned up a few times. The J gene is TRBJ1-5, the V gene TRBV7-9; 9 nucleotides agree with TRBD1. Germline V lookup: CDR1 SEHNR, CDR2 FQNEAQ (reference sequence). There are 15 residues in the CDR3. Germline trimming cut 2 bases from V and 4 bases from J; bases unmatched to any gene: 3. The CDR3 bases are TGTGCCAGCAGCTTAACGGGACAGGGAAATCAGCCCCAGCATTTT. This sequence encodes CASSLTGQGNQPQHF.

For the CDR3, the DNA is TGTGCCAGCAGCTTAGCGCGAGGTTACGAGCAGTACTTC. This gives the protein CASSLARGYEQYF. This chain uses TRBV7-6 with TRBJ2-7; D is ambiguous. The CDR3 runs 13 residues. Trimming left V 0 bases short and J 4 bases short, with 7 bases between. CDR1 and CDR2 (germline): SGHVS, FNYEAQ. Complete variable domain (other parts from reference TRBV7-6 and TRBJ2-7): GAGVSQSPRYKVTKRGQDVALRCDPISGHVSLYWYRQALGQGPEFLTYFNYEAQQDKSGLPNDRFSAERPEGSISTLTIQRTEQRDSAMYRCASSLARGYEQYFGPGTRLTVT.

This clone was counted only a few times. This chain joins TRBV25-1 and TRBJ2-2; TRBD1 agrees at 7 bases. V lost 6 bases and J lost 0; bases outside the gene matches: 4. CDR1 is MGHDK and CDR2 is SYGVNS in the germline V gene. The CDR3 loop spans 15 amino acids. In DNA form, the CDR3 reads TGTGCCAGCAGGCAGGGACAGACGAACACCGGGGAGCTGTTTTTT. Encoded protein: CASRQGQTNTGELFF.

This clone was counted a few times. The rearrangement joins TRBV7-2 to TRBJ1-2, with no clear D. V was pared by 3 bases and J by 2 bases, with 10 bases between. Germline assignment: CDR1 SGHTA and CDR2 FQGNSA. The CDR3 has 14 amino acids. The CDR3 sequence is CASSFGLKNYGYTF. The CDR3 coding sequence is TGTGCCAGCAGCTTCGGGTTGAAAAACTATGGCTACACCTTC.

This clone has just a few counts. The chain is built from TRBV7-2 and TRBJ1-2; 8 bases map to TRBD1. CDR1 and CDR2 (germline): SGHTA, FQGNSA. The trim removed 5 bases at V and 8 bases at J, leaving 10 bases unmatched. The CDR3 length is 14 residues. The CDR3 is CASSRRQGREGYTF. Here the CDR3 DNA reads TGTGCCAGCAGCCGACGACAGGGGAGGGAAGGCTACACCTTC. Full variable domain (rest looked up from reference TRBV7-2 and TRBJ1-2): GAGVSQSPSNKVTEKGKDVELRCDPISGHTALYWYRQSLGQGLEFLIYFQGNSAPDKSGLPSDRFSAERTGGSVSTLTIQRTQQEDSAVYLCASSRRQGREGYTFGSGTRLTVV.

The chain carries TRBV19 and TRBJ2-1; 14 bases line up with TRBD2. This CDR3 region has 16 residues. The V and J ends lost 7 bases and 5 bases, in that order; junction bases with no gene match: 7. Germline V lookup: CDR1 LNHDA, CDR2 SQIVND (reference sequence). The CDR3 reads CASTRLAGGLHNEQFF. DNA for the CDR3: TGTGCCAGTACCCGACTAGCGGGAGGGCTCCACAATGAGCAGTTCTTC.

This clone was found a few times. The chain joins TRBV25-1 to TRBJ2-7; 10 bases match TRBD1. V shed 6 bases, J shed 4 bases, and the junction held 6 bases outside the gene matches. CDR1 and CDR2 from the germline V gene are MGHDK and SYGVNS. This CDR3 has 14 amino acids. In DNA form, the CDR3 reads TGTGCCAGCAGGACGACAGGGGGCAGTTACGAGCAGTACTTC. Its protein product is CASRTTGGSYEQYF.

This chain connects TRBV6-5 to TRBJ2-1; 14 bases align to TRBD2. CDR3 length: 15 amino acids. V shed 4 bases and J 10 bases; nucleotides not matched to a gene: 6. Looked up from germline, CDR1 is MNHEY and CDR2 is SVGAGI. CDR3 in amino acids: CASSSGLAGVREQFF. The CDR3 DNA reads TGTGCCAGCAGTTCGGGACTAGCGGGAGTACGGGAGCAGTTCTTC.

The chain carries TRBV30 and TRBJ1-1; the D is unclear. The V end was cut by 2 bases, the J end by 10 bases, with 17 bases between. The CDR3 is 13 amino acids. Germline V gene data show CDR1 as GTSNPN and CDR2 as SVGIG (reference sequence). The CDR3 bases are TGTGCCTGGAGTCCACAACAAGCGATAGGAGCTTTCTTT. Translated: CAWSPQQAIGAFF.

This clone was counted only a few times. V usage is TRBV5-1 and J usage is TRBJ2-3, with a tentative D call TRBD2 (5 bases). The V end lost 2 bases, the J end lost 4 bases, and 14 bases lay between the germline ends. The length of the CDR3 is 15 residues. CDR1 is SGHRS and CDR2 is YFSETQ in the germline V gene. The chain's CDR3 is CASSFTTSQADTQYF. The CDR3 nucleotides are TGCGCCAGCAGCTTTACTACTAGTCAAGCAGATACGCAGTATTTT.

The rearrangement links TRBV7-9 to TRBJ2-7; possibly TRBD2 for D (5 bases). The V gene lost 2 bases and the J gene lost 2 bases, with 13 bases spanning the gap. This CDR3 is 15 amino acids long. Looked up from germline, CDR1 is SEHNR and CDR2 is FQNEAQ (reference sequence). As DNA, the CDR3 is TGTGCCAGCAGCTTATTCAGCGGCGGAGCCTACGAGCAGTACTTC. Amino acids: CASSLFSGGAYEQYF.

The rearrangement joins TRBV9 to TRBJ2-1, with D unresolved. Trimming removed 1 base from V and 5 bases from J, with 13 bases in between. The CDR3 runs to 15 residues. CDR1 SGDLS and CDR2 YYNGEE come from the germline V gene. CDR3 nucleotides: TGTGCCAGCAGCGTAAACGTCCTATCCAACAATGAGCAGTTCTTC. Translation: CASSVNVLSNNEQFF.

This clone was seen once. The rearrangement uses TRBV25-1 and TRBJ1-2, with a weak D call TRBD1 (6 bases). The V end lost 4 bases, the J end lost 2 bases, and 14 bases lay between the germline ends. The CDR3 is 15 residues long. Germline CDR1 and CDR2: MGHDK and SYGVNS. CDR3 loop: CASSARDTQNYGYTF. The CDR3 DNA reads TGTGCCAGCAGTGCCCGGGACACACAGAACTATGGCTACACCTTC.